This T cell receptor (beta chain) is drawn from a study of beta chain features in type 1 diabetes (dated by TCRdb to 2016 to 2019). For context, the study as a whole: No differences in mean age, gender distribution, total cell number or subset yield were found between patients and healthy donors. Across all samples, around 99 million sorted cells were examined, and cell number per subset correlated strongly with RNA yield. In the study, recently diagnosed type 1 diabetes patients and matched healthy donors were compared on the TCRB repertoires of their sorted circulating CD4+ T cell subsets. Regulatory and stem cell-like memory subsets were obtained from only 8 patients and roughly 8 healthy donors, while naive and central memory subsets were obtained from all 30 or so donors.

The High Capacity cDNA Reverse Transcription Kit was used to reverse transcribe all of the isolated RNA, meaning that expressed TCRB transcripts were what got sequenced. Naive, central memory and regulatory T cell samples underwent deep immunoSEQ sequencing, averaging roughly 3.4 million total reads per sample. After sorted cells were lysed in RLT buffer, RNA was extracted with DNase-treated RNeasy Micro or Mini kits, with the choice depending on cell number. Each cell subset was processed separately to prevent cross-contamination, with patient and healthy donor samples processed together. TCRB sequences were amplified from cDNA with the immunoSEQ multiplex PCR, producing 87-bp fragments spanning the CDR3 region. Sequencing of the amplicons was performed on the Illumina HiSeq platform. The authors' pipeline ran thus. PCR bias was computationally corrected using synthetic template baselines, reads within Hamming distance 2 were collapsed, and singletons that could not be merged were discarded. Reads were aligned against IMGT so that V, D and J genes, CDR3 length and insertions or deletions at six rearrangement sites could be assigned. Within each subset, clonotype counts were normalized to sorted cell number, and only after that were true diversity and Gini coefficients computed with the tcR R package. The overlap coefficient, calculated on TCRB nucleotide sequences, was used to quantify repertoire sharing. Out-of-frame TCRB sequences from naive cells were analyzed to stand in for the pre-selection repertoire. The source is immuneACCESS, and TCRdb retained only in-frame sequences with V and J called. Part of the clones is not carried over; for the studies checked, unresolved V genes explain less than half of this, and the remainder is unexplained. V, J and clone size were drawn from that table, and D and trimming were deduced from the DNA. In all, the sample holds 400,000 to 450,000 clones, and about 15% of those were seen once. Together, the top ten hold approximately 0.035% of the sample.

Points the paper makes about the study in general: A moderate but significant shortening of TCRB CDR3 length was observed in type 1 diabetes patients in all four CD4+ subsets. At VDJ recombination sites, patients with type 1 diabetes made fewer insertions and deleted more nucleotides, a pattern implying thymic rearrangement abnormalities. Because cDNA was sequenced instead of genomic DNA, activated cells with high expression could be over-represented, although the groups did not differ in activation or CD3 levels. Shorter templates might be favored by PCR, yet because patient and control samples were amplified and corrected together, any such skew would affect both groups equally. The naive, central memory and regulatory TCRB repertoires appeared to resemble one another more closely among patients than among healthy donors. Only small numbers of individuals were included in the HLA sub-analyses, which left unresolved whether HLA type had any influence on TCRB rearrangement.

In regard to this clone: The target of this receptor is not known. Base qualities are missing; no much larger clone stands one base away.

The CDR3 measures 18 amino acids from cysteine to phenylalanine. Solely the CDR3 DNA is kept, with 54 bases framed from the first base. V trim: 7 bases; J trim: 7 bases; unmatched bases: 16. The germline V gene gives CDR1 as SNHLY and CDR2 as FYNNEI. From each donor, a single peripheral blood sample of approximately 0.11 L on average was drawn into heparinised tubes. A BD FACSAria II and a panel including CD45RO, CCR7, CD25, CD127, CD95 and CD27 were used to sort naive, central memory, regulatory and stem cell-like memory CD4+ T cells. Purity was above 95% for every sorted population. PBMCs were separated immediately by Lymphoprep density gradient centrifugation and were stained directly, without being cultured. To minimize batch effects, samples were stained and sorted in pairs, one healthy donor with one patient per experiment.

The rearrangement combines TRBV2 with TRBJ2-4, and 13 junction bases match TRBD2. The sequenced sample consisted of naive CD4+ T cells from blood. This specimen's cell subset or site label, interpreted: true naive CD4+ T cells. This TCR was sampled from a man aged 25-40 years in good health. The CDR3 region has the sequence CASIPPATSGGSDNIQYF. Read as DNA, the sequence is TGTGCCAGCATTCCCCCGGCGACTAGCGGGGGGTCGGATAACATTCAGTACTTC. With the rest looked up from the reference TRBV2 and TRBJ2-4 genes rather than sequenced, the full variable domain is EPEVTQTPSHQVTQMGQEVILRCVPISNHLYFYWYRQILGQKVEFLVSFYNNEISEKSEIFDDQFSVERPDGSNFTLKIRSTKLEDSAMYFCASIPPATSGGSDNIQYFGAGTRLSVL.